The 20 T cell receptor beta chains below come from one sample, sequenced in a study of monozygotic twins with inflammatory bowel disease. After re-calling the 5' RACE reads, TCRdb lists one entry per CDR3 protein, DNA absent. The sample table includes some 170,000 distinct CDR3 sequences. Sequenced material: blood. The receptors stem from a human donor with ulcerative colitis or Crohn's disease, or a healthy co-twin of an affected twin (not recorded which).

The CDR3 reads CSARDSLGFSYNSPLHF. The V call is TRBV20-1, the J call TRBJ1-6. The germline V gene encodes CDR1 DFQATT and CDR2 SNEGSKA (reference sequence). The CDR3 has 17 amino acids.

This chain links TRBV7-2 with TRBJ1-6. Germline CDR1 SGHTA, CDR2 FQGNSA. There are 15 residues in the CDR3. The CDR3 reads CASTLTGSFNSPLHF.

The CDR3 spells CSATGSGGLETQYF. The chain couples TRBV20-1 to TRBJ2-5; the D call of TRBD1 rests on TCRdb alone, since no DNA is present to check it. Looked up from germline, CDR1 is DFQATT and CDR2 is SNEGSKA (reference sequence). The CDR3 extends over 14 amino acids.

The chain employs TRBV19 and TRBJ1-5; TCRdb returns TRBD1, unconfirmable since there is no DNA. The length of the CDR3 is 15 residues. CDR1 is LNHDA and CDR2 is SQIVND in the germline V gene (reference sequence). The CDR3 reads CASSIGDRRTQPQHF.

V usage is TRBV19 and J usage is TRBJ2-1; no DNA is available, so the TRBD2 call from TCRdb remains unchecked. Germline-derived CDR1 and CDR2 are LNHDA and SQIVND (reference sequence). The CDR3 spans 15 residues. The CDR3 sequence: CASSNIGLAGYEQFF.

This chain connects TRBV25-1 to TRBJ1-1; TCRdb names TRBD1, which stays unverified in the absence of DNA. The CDR3 loop spans 14 amino acids. CDR1 is MGHDK, CDR2 SYGVNS, per germline. CDR3 loop: CATPDRVRWTEAFF.

The chain employs TRBV10-3 and TRBJ2-7. CDR1 is ENHRY and CDR2 is SYGVKD in the germline V gene. CDR3 size: 13 residues. This chain's CDR3 is CAISTDTHYEQYF.

The V and J genes are TRBV28 and TRBJ1-2; without DNA, the TCRdb call of TRBD1 cannot be checked. Germline V gene data show CDR1 as MDHEN and CDR2 as SYDVKM. The CDR3 spans 14 residues. This chain's CDR3 is CASSFPRADYGYTF.

This chain links TRBV25-1 with TRBJ1-5. Germline values: CDR1 MGHDK, CDR2 SYGVNS. The CDR3 covers 13 residues. The CDR3 loop is CASSEAGYQPQHF.

This chain connects TRBV14 to TRBJ2-4. This CDR3 comprises 13 residues. Germline CDR1 SGHDN, CDR2 FVKESK. The CDR3 loop is CASSQDAGYIQYF. Complete variable domain (other parts from reference TRBV14 and TRBJ2-4): EAGVTQFPSHSVIEKGQTVTLRCDPISGHDNLYWYRRVMGKEIKFLLHFVKESKQDESGMPNNRFLAERTGGTYSTLKVQPAELEDSGVYFCASSQDAGYIQYFGAGTRLSVL.

J is TRBJ1-5 and V is TRBV28; the TCRdb call, TRBD1, lacks DNA for checking. Germline V lookup: CDR1 MDHEN, CDR2 SYDVKM. CDR3 length: 17 amino acids. The CDR3 is CASSLRLTVYSNQPQHF.

CDR3: CASSASLRSGYNEQFF. The genes are TRBV9 and TRBJ2-1; as DNA is missing, the TRBD1 call by TCRdb cannot be tested. This CDR3 is 16 amino acids long. CDR1 is SGDLS, CDR2 YYNGEE, per germline. The full variable domain, its missing parts supplied by reference TRBV9 and TRBJ2-1, is DSGVTQTPKHLITATGQRVTLRCSPRSGDLSVYWYQQSLDQGLQFLIQYYNGEERAKGNILERFSAQQFPDLHSELNLSSLELGDSALYFCASSASLRSGYNEQFFGPGTRLTVL.

The chain carries TRBV15 and TRBJ2-5. This CDR3 contains 15 residues. The germline CDR1 and CDR2 sequences are LNHNV and YYDKDF (reference sequence). CDR3 sequence reads: CATSRVTHSQETQYF.

CDR3 in amino acids: CASRPGDVRLLWGANVLTF. V and J are TRBV11-1 and TRBJ2-6; TCRdb outputs TRBD1, but without DNA this stays unchecked. CDR3 length: 19 amino acids. From germline, CDR1 is SGHAT and CDR2 FQDESV (reference sequence).

The chain employs TRBV6-6 and TRBJ2-3; TCRdb names TRBD1, which stays unverified in the absence of DNA. The CDR3 has 13 amino acids. Germline lookup yields CDR1 MNHNY and CDR2 SVGAGI (reference sequence). CDR3 sequence: CASTLTDPDTQYF.

The CDR3 region is CASSVVLAGVGEQFF. The V call is TRBV9, the J call TRBJ2-1; TCRdb's D gene call, TRBD2, goes unchecked for lack of DNA. The CDR3 contains 15 residues. The germline gives CDR1 SGDLS, CDR2 YYNGEE.

This rearrangement joins TRBV28 to TRBJ2-1; TCRdb names TRBD2, which stays unverified in the absence of DNA. The CDR3 consists of 19 residues. Per the germline V gene, CDR1 is MDHEN and CDR2 is SYDVKM. CDR3 protein: CASSAIGGFLAGGRNEQFF.

The chain combines TRBV9 with TRBJ2-3. CDR3 length: 13 amino acids. The germline V gene encodes CDR1 SGDLS and CDR2 YYNGEE. The CDR3 loop is CASSVRRTDTQYF.

This chain uses TRBV3-1 with TRBJ2-1; TCRdb's assignment of TRBD1 cannot be checked, as there is no DNA. Germline assignment: CDR1 LGHDT and CDR2 YNNKEL (reference sequence). The CDR3 is made up of 16 amino acids. The CDR3 is CASSQTGTGKLVEQFF.

The CDR3 loop is CASSPQSTDTQYF. V and J are TRBV6-5 and TRBJ2-3. CDR1 and CDR2 from the germline V gene are MNHEY and SVGAGI. This CDR3 comprises 13 residues.